This T cell receptor beta chain was recorded in a study of T cells in tumors after PD-1 blockade. Study as a whole: Treatment was either pembrolizumab 200 mg every 3 weeks or cemiplimab 350 mg every 2 weeks. During anti-PD-1 treatment, some patients continued daily vismodegib 150 mg. Blood samples averaged around 110,000 templates (range roughly 24,679-270,000) and 36,000 or so unique clonotypes. General study results and limits: Approximately 41% of tumor TCR clonotypes were also found in blood.

This clone was seen only once. Its antigen remains unknown. Profiled with immunoSEQ multiplex PCR; TCRdb holds only in-frame clones, not every one. The sample lists 45,000 to 60,000 clones, approximately 80% occurring once. Trimming took 0 bases from V and 6 from J; bases not matched to a gene: 7. CDR1 is LGHDT and CDR2 is YNNKEL in the germline V gene (reference sequence). The CDR3 consists of 17 residues. This clonotype originated in a human donor with advanced basal cell or squamous cell carcinoma (not recorded which). The sample in question was PBMCs, obtained before anti-PD-1 therapy. V is TRBV3-1 (or the pseudogene TRBV3-2) and J is TRBJ2-1; 11 nucleotides line up with TRBD2. CDR3 nucleotide sequence: TGTGCCAGCAGCCAAGATAGCGGGAGGGAGGCGGGCAATGAGCAGTTCTTC. This sequence encodes CASSQDSGREAGNEQFF.